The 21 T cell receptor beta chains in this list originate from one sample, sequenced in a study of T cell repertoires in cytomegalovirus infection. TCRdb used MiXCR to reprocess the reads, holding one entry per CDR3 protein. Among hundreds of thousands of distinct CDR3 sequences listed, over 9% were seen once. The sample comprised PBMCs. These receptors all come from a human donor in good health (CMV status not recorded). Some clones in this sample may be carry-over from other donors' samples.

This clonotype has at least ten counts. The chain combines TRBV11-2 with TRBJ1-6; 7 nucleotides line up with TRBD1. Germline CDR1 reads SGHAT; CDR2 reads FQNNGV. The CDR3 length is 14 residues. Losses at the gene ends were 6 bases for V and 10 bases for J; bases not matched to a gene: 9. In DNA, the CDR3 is TGTGCCAGCAGTTCCCTTAGGGGGCGGTCACCCCTCCACTTT. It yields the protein CASSSLRGRSPLHF.

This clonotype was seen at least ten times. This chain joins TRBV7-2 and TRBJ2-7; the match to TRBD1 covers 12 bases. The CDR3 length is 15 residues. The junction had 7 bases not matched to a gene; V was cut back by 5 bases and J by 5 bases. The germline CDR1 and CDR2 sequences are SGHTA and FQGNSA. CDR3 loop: CASSRTGTGGNEQYF. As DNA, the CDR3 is TGTGCCAGCAGCCGGACCGGGACAGGGGGCAACGAGCAGTACTTC.

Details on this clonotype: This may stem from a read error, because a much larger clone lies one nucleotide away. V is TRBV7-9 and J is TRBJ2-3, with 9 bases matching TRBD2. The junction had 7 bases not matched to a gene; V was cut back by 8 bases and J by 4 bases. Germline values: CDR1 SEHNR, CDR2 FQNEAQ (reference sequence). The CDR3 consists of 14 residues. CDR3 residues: CASGLSGSADTQYF. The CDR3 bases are TGTGCCAGCGGCCTTAGCGGGAGTGCAGATACGCAGTATTTT.

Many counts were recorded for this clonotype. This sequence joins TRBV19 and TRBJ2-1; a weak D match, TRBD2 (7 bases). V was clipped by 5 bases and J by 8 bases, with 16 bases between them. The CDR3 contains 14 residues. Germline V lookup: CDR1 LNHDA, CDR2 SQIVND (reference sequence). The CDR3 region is CASSLGGARHEQFF. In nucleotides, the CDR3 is TGTGCCAGTAGTCTGGGGGGGGCCAGGCATGAGCAGTTCTTC.

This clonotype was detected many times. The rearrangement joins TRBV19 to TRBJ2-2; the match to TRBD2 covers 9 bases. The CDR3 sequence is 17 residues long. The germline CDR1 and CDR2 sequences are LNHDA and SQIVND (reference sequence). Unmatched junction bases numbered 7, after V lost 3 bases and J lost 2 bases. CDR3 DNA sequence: TGTGCCAGTAGTATTTTTAGCGGGGGAATTAACACCGGGGAGCTGTTTTTT. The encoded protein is CASSIFSGGINTGELFF.

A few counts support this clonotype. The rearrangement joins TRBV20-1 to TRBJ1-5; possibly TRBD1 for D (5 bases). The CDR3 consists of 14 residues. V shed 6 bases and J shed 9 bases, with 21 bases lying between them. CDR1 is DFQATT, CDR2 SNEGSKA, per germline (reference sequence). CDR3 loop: CSARTGTLSGPQHF. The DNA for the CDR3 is TGCAGTGCGAGGACGGGGACGCTAAGTGGGCCCCAGCATTTT.

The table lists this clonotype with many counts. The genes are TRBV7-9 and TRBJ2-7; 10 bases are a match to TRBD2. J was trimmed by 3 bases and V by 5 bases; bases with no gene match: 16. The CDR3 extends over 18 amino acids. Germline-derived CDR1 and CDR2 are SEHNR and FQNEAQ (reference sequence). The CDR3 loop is CASSPRGGLAGVSYEQYF. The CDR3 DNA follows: TGTGCCAGCAGCCCTCGGGGGGGGCTAGCGGGAGTTAGCTACGAGCAGTACTTC. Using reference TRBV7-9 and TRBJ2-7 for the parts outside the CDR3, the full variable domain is DTGVSQNPRHKITKRGQNVTFRCDPISEHNRLYWYRQTLGQGPEFLTYFQNEAQLEKSRLLSDRFSAERPKGSFSTLEIQRTEQGDSAMYLCASSPRGGLAGVSYEQYFGPGTRLTVT.

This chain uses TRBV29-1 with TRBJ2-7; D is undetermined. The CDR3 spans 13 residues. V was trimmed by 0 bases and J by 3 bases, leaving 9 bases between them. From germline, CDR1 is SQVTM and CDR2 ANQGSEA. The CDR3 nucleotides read TGCAGCGTTGAAGATGGGGTAAGCTACGAGCAGTACTTC. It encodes CSVEDGVSYEQYF.

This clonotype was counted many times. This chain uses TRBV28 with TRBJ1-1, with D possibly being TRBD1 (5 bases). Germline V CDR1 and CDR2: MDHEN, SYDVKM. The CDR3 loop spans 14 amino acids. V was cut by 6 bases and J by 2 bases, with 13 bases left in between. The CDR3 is CASRKQGRNTEAFF. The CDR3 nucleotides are TGTGCCAGCAGAAAGCAGGGCAGAAACACTGAAGCTTTCTTT. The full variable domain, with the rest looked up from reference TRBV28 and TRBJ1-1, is DVKVTQSSRYLVKRTGEKVFLECVQDMDHENMFWYRQDPGLGLRLIYFSYDVKMKEKGDIPEGYSVSREKKERFSLILESASTNQTSMYLCASRKQGRNTEAFFGQGTRLTVV.

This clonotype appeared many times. The CDR3 here is CASSSGTYTTDNEQFF. CDR3 sequence (DNA): TGTGCCAGCAGTTCGGGGACCTATACTACGGACAATGAGCAGTTCTTC. This chain uses TRBV12-3 or TRBV12-4 with TRBJ2-1; D might be TRBD1 or TRBD2, each matching 5 bases. The CDR3 totals 16 residues. V lost 4 bases, J lost 5 bases, and 18 bases lay in between.

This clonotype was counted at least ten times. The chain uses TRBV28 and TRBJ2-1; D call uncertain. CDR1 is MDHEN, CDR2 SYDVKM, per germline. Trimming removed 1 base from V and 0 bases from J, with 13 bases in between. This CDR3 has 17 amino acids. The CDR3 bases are TGTGCCAGCAGTTTATTTATCCTAACAGTCTCCTACAATGAGCAGTTCTTC. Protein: CASSLFILTVSYNEQFF.

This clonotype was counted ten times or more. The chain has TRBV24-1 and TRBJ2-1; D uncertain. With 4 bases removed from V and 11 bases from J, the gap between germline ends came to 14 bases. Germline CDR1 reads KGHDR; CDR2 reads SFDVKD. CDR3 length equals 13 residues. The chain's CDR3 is CATSDRAAGKQFF. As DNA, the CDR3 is TGTGCCACCAGTGACCGGGCCGCTGGAAAGCAGTTCTTC.

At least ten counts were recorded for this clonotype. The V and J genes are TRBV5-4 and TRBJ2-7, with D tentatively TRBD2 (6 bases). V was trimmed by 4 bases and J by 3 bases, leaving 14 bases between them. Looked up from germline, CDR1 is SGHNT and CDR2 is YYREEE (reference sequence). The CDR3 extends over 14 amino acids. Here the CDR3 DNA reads TGTGCCAGCAGCATACAGACCGGGAGCTACGAGCAGTACTTC. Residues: CASSIQTGSYEQYF.

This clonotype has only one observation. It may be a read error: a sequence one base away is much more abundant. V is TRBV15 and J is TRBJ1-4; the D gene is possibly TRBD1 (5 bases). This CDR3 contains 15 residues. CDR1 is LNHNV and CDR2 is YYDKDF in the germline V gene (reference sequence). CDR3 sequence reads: CAISATGRSNEKLFF. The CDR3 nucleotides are TGTGCCATCAGCGCAACAGGTCGTTCTAATGAAAAACTGTTTTTT.

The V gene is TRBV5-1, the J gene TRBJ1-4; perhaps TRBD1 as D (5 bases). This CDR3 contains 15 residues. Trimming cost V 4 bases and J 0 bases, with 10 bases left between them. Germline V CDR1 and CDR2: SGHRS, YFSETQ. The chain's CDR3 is CASSPRAATNEKLFF. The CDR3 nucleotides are TGCGCCAGCAGCCCCAGGGCAGCAACTAATGAAAAACTGTTTTTT.

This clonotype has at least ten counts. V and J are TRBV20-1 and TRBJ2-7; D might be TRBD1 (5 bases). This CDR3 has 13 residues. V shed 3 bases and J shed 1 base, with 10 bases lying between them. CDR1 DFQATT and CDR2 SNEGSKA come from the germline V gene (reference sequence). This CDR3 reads CSASKGLSYEQYF. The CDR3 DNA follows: TGCAGTGCTAGCAAGGGGTTATCCTACGAGCAGTACTTC.

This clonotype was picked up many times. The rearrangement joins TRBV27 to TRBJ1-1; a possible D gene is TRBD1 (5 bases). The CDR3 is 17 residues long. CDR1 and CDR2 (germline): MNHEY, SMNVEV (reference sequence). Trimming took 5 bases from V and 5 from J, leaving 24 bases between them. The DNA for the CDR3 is TGTGCCAGCAGTCCACACGGGGGTGTCTTTAAGAGGACTGAAGCTTTCTTT. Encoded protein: CASSPHGGVFKRTEAFF.

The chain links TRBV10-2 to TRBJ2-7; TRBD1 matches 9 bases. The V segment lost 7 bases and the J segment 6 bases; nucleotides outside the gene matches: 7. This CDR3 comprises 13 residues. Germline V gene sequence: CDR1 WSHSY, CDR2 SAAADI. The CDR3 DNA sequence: TGCGCCAGCACAGGGACAGGGATACGCGAGCAGTACTTC. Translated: CASTGTGIREQYF.

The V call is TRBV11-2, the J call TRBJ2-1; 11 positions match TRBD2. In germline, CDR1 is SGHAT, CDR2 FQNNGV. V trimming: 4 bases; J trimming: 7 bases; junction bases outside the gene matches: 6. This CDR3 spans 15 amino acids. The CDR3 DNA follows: TGTGCCAGCAGCTGGGGACTAGCGGAGCTTAATGAGCAGTTCTTC. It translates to CASSWGLAELNEQFF. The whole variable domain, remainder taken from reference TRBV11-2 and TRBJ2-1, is EAGVAQSPRYKIIEKRQSVAFWCNPISGHATLYWYQQILGQGPKLLIQFQNNGVVDDSQLPKDRFSAERLKGVDSTLKIQPAKLEDSAVYLCASSWGLAELNEQFFGPGTRLTVL.

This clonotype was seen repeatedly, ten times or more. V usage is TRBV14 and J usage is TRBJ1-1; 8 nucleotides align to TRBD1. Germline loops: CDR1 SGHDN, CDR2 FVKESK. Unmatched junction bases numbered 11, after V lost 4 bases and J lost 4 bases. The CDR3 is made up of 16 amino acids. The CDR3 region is CASSRVLPTGGTEAFF. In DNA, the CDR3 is TGTGCCAGCAGCCGAGTACTCCCCACAGGGGGCACTGAAGCTTTCTTT.

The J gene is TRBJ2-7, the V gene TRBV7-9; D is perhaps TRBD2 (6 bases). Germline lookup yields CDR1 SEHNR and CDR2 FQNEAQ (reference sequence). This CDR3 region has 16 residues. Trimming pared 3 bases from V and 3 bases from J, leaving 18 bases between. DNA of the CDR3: TGTGCCAGCAGCTTCCGGATGGCGGGGACGGTCTACGAGCAGTACTTC. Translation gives CASSFRMAGTVYEQYF.